A single sample gave rise to the 32 T cell receptor beta chains below, sequenced in a study of cytomegalovirus exposure and HLA in healthy donors. The PCR was carried out with 60 Vbeta primers and 13 Jbeta primers. Repertoires were generated with immunoSEQ multiplex PCR, while TCRdb's copy carries only in-frame clones and drops some. Its table lists tens of thousands of clones. Sequenced input: PBMCs. Source of these receptors: a man aged 50 or older in good health and CMV-seronegative.

This rearrangement joins TRBV5-5 to TRBJ1-2, with 9 nucleotides matching TRBD1. This CDR3 region has 15 residues. Germline V gene data show CDR1 as SGHKS and CDR2 as YYEKEE (reference sequence). V shed 0 bases, J shed 7 bases, and the junction held 7 bases outside the gene matches. The CDR3, as DNA: TGTGCCAGCAGCTTGGTAGACAGGGGGTTAGGTGGCTACACCTTC. Translating gives CASSLVDRGLGGYTF.

V is TRBV28 and J is TRBJ2-7; perhaps TRBD1 as D (5 bases). The V end lost 4 bases, the J end lost 4 bases, and 8 bases lay between the germline ends. CDR1 MDHEN and CDR2 SYDVKM come from the germline V gene. The CDR3 consists of 12 residues. In nucleotides, the CDR3 is TGTGCCAGCAGTTGGGGCAGTTACGAGCAGTACTTC. This codes for CASSWGSYEQYF. Full variable domain (rest looked up from reference TRBV28 and TRBJ2-7): DVKVTQSSRYLVKRTGEKVFLECVQDMDHENMFWYRQDPGLGLRLIYFSYDVKMKEKGDIPEGYSVSREKKERFSLILESASTNQTSMYLCASSWGSYEQYFGPGTRLTVT.

J is TRBJ2-7 and V is TRBV7-2, with 11 positions matching TRBD2. Germline V CDR1 and CDR2: SGHTA, FQGNSA. The CDR3 is 16 residues long. Trimming took 5 bases from V and 0 from J; bases not matched to a gene: 6. As DNA, the CDR3 is TGTGCCAGCAGCGTGATTAGCGGGGGGGGCTCCTACGAGCAGTACTTC. This translates into CASSVISGGGSYEQYF.

The chain's CDR3 is CASSFTPGSGELFF. Here the CDR3 DNA reads TGTGCCAGCAGTTTCACCCCGGGTTCCGGGGAGCTGTTTTTT. The genes are TRBV28 and TRBJ2-2; D gene uncertain. Germline V gives CDR1 MDHEN, CDR2 SYDVKM. The germline V and J ends were trimmed by 3 bases and 6 bases, with 11 bases remaining between them. The CDR3 length is 14 residues.

This rearrangement joins TRBV5-1 to TRBJ2-7, with D possibly TRBD1 on 5 matching bases. The CDR3 spans 14 residues. Germline values: CDR1 SGHRS, CDR2 YFSETQ. Deletions cut 4 bases from V and 0 bases from J, with 11 bases between. The CDR3 DNA follows: TGCGCCAGCAGCCCGATGACAGCCTCCTACGAGCAGTACTTC. Translated, it gives CASSPMTASYEQYF.

This chain connects TRBV5-4 to TRBJ1-1, with a tentative D call TRBD1 (5 bases). The germline V gene encodes CDR1 SGHNT and CDR2 YYREEE (reference sequence). V was trimmed by 5 bases and J by 3 bases, leaving 20 bases between them. This CDR3 is 16 amino acids long. The DNA of the CDR3 is TGTGCCAGCAGATCCCTTGTGGGGGGGTATGACACTGAAGCTTTCTTT. Protein sequence: CASRSLVGGYDTEAFF.

The rearrangement links TRBV18 to TRBJ1-6; perhaps TRBD1 as D (5 bases). Germline V gene data show CDR1 as KGHSH and CDR2 as LQKENI. CDR3 size: 14 residues. Trimming shortened V by 2 bases and J by 13 bases, and 15 bases separated the two germline ends. The CDR3 spells CASSPMTTESPLHF. CDR3 DNA: TGTGCCAGCTCACCAATGACGACAGAGTCGCCCCTCCACTTT.

J is TRBJ1-1 and V is TRBV6-6; TRBD1 agrees at 9 bases. V shed 6 bases and J 1 base; nucleotides not matched to a gene: 6. This CDR3 contains 15 residues. The germline CDR1 and CDR2 sequences are MNHNY and SVGAGI (reference sequence). CDR3: CASSKTGGTNTEAFF. CDR3 coding DNA: TGTGCCAGCAGCAAGACAGGGGGGACGAACACTGAAGCTTTCTTT.

J is TRBJ1-5 and V is TRBV9; D uncertain. V was trimmed by 0 bases and J by 9 bases, leaving 13 bases between them. This CDR3 has 14 residues. Germline V gene data show CDR1 as SGDLS and CDR2 as YYNGEE. Here the CDR3 reads CASSVDSGSPPQHF. The CDR3 nucleotides are TGTGCCAGCAGCGTAGATTCAGGTTCCCCGCCCCAGCATTTT.

The chain recombines TRBV5-1 with TRBJ1-3; D may be TRBD1 (6 bases). CDR3 size: 17 residues. V lost 3 bases and J lost 3, with 19 bases in between. Germline V gene lookup returns CDR1 SGHRS and CDR2 YFSETQ. CDR3 sequence (DNA): TGCGCCAGCAGCTCCCGACCGGGGACACGATTTGGAAACACCATATATTTT. Protein: CASSSRPGTRFGNTIYF.

The CDR3 loop is CASSHREDQPQHF. CDR3 DNA: TGTGCCAGCAGTCACAGGGAAGATCAGCCCCAGCATTTT. The V gene is TRBV6-5, the J gene TRBJ1-5; D might be TRBD1 (6 bases). Trimming took off 5 bases at V and 5 bases at J, with 10 bases between the two ends. The CDR3 runs 13 residues. Germline CDR1 reads MNHEY; CDR2 reads SVGAGI.

This chain connects TRBV27 to TRBJ1-2; 10 nucleotides align to TRBD1. The length of the CDR3 is 16 residues. Germline values: CDR1 MNHEY, CDR2 SMNVEV (reference sequence). V was pared by 5 bases and J by 4 bases, with 10 bases of the junction left unmatched. The CDR3 here is CASSPWTGGVRYGYTF. CDR3 nucleotides: TGTGCCAGCAGTCCCTGGACAGGGGGGGTACGCTATGGCTACACCTTC.

This chain joins TRBV6-6 and TRBJ2-7, with 7 nucleotides matching TRBD1. Germline V CDR1 and CDR2: MNHNY, SVGAGI (reference sequence). Trimming at V came to 8 bases and at J to 3 bases, leaving 7 bases not matched to a gene. The CDR3 contains 13 residues. As DNA, the CDR3 is TGTGCCAGCGACAACCGACAGGGCTACGAGCAGTACTTC. Protein: CASDNRQGYEQYF.

V and J are TRBV11-2 and TRBJ2-1; a possible D gene is TRBD1 (5 bases). V was pared by 5 bases and J by 0 bases, with 11 bases between. Germline CDR1 SGHAT, CDR2 FQNNGV. The CDR3 contains 15 residues. The CDR3 DNA reads as TGTGCCAGCAGCCTGGACATTAGCTCCTACAATGAGCAGTTCTTC. Protein sequence: CASSLDISSYNEQFF.

The V gene is TRBV7-2, the J gene TRBJ2-7; perhaps TRBD1 as D (6 bases). Germline CDR1 and CDR2: SGHTA and FQGNSA. The CDR3 consists of 14 residues. The germline V and J ends were trimmed by 4 bases and 2 bases, with 12 bases remaining between them. The DNA for the CDR3 is TGTGCCAGCAGCTCATGGACAGCGACCTACGAGCAGTACTTC. Translated, it gives CASSSWTATYEQYF.

The chain joins TRBV27 to TRBJ2-7; TRBD1 is a possible D gene (5 bases). Germline CDR1 and CDR2: MNHEY and SMNVEV (reference sequence). Trimming shortened V by 5 bases and J by 2 bases, and 16 bases separated the two germline ends. This CDR3 has 15 amino acids. In DNA form, the CDR3 reads TGTGCCAGCAGTCTACTAATGGGCAGGGCCTACGAGCAGTACTTC. It yields the protein CASSLLMGRAYEQYF.

This sequence joins TRBV5-4 and TRBJ1-4; TRBD1 might be the D (5 bases). The CDR3 runs 15 residues. Germline CDR1 reads SGHNT; CDR2 reads YYREEE (reference sequence). V was cut by 4 bases and J by 4 bases, with 14 bases left in between. As DNA, the CDR3 is TGTGCCAGCAGCCGCCGGGGGACGAGTAATGAAAAACTGTTTTTT. Its translation: CASSRRGTSNEKLFF.

The gene calls are TRBV10-2 and TRBJ1-2; D is undetermined. Per the germline V gene, CDR1 is WSHSY and CDR2 is SAAADI. The length of the CDR3 is 14 residues. The germline V and J ends were trimmed by 3 bases and 7 bases, with 15 bases remaining between them. The CDR3 coding sequence is TGCGCCAGCAGTGACCGGAGAGTTCCACGTGGCTACACCTTC. Translation: CASSDRRVPRGYTF.

V and J are TRBV9 and TRBJ1-2; weak D call: TRBD1 (5 bases). The CDR3 extends over 16 amino acids. V lost 0 bases and J lost 0, with 12 bases in between. Germline V gene data show CDR1 as SGDLS and CDR2 as YYNGEE. The CDR3 is CASSVVRGPSNYGYTF. The CDR3 DNA is TGTGCCAGCAGCGTAGTGCGGGGCCCATCTAACTATGGCTACACCTTC.

The chain uses TRBV6-1 and TRBJ2-2; D gene ambiguous. The CDR3 is 13 amino acids. Germline V CDR1 and CDR2: MNHNS, SASEGT. V lost 5 bases, J lost 0 bases, and 4 bases lay in between. DNA for the CDR3: TGTGCCAGCAGTCCCTCGAACACCGGGGAGCTGTTTTTT. Translating it yields CASSPSNTGELFF.

The CDR3 region has the DNA TGTGCCAGCAACAAAGTCGGGGGAAGTTACAATGAGCAGTTCTTC. Amino acids: CASNKVGGSYNEQFF. The chain links TRBV11-2 to TRBJ2-1; D is perhaps TRBD2 (6 bases). The CDR3 runs 15 residues. The V end lost 7 bases, the J end lost 4 bases, and 17 bases lay between the germline ends. The germline gives CDR1 SGHAT, CDR2 FQNNGV.

The chain employs TRBV5-8 and TRBJ1-5; a possible D gene is TRBD1 (6 bases). Germline assignment: CDR1 SGHTS and CDR2 YDEGEE. The CDR3 is 15 residues long. V lost 1 base to trimming and J lost 4 bases, with 12 bases between them. The CDR3 loop is CASSLSRGGNQPQHF. The CDR3 DNA follows: TGTGCCAGCAGCTTGAGCAGGGGTGGAAATCAGCCCCAGCATTTT.

The V and J genes are TRBV9 and TRBJ2-5; D unclear. CDR3 size: 13 residues. Trimming cost V 0 bases and J 5 bases, with 8 bases left between them. Germline assignment: CDR1 SGDLS and CDR2 YYNGEE. The CDR3 DNA follows: TGTGCCAGCAGCGTAGGAAGCCGCGAGACCCAGTACTTC. Translating gives CASSVGSRETQYF.

This chain links TRBV5-1 with TRBJ2-7; 10 positions agree with TRBD1. The CDR3 spans 14 residues. CDR1 and CDR2 (germline): SGHRS, YFSETQ. V shed 4 bases and J 4 bases; nucleotides not matched to a gene: 5. The CDR3 nucleotides are TGCGCCAGCAGCCCCGGGACAGGGGTTTACGAGCAGTACTTC. It translates to CASSPGTGVYEQYF.

The chain is built from TRBV7-9 and TRBJ2-7; D perhaps matches TRBD1 (6 bases). The CDR3 covers 15 residues. Germline loops: CDR1 SEHNR, CDR2 FQNEAQ (reference sequence). The V gene lost 1 base and the J gene lost 4 bases, with 14 bases spanning the gap. The CDR3 here is CASSLVGRGRYEQYF. The DNA of the CDR3 is TGTGCCAGCAGCTTAGTGGGCAGGGGACGGTACGAGCAGTACTTC.

This chain joins TRBV6-5 and TRBJ2-3, with TRBD2 as a possible D gene (5 bases). The CDR3 is 15 residues long. The V end was cut by 2 bases, the J end by 7 bases, with 16 bases between. The V gene's germline CDR1 is MNHEY and CDR2 SVGAGI. This CDR3 is CASSYSSREVNTQYF. The CDR3 DNA reads TGTGCCAGCAGTTACAGCTCCCGGGAAGTAAATACGCAGTATTTT.

V and J are TRBV6-4 and TRBJ1-6; D is unclear. Germline loops: CDR1 MRHNA, CDR2 SNTAGT. The CDR3 runs 13 residues. Trimming shortened V by 2 bases and J by 7 bases, and 6 bases separated the two germline ends. As DNA, the CDR3 is TGTGCCAGCAGTGACGTCGAGAATTCACCCCTCCACTTT. This encodes CASSDVENSPLHF.

The chain recombines TRBV28 with TRBJ1-4; unclear D gene. The CDR3 runs to 15 residues. The germline V and J ends were trimmed by 6 bases and 5 bases, with 16 bases remaining between them. The germline gives CDR1 MDHEN, CDR2 SYDVKM. The CDR3 DNA reads as TGTGCCAGCAGCTCTTCTGTAACCCGGAATGAAAAACTGTTTTTT. It encodes CASSSSVTRNEKLFF.

The V gene is TRBV4-2, the J gene TRBJ1-4, with D unclear. The ends were cut back, 6 bases at V and 6 bases at J, with 14 bases in the middle. CDR3 length: 14 amino acids. Germline-derived CDR1 and CDR2 are LGHNA and YNFKEQ. The CDR3 sequence is CASRLSGVYEKLFF. CDR3 sequence (DNA): TGTGCCAGCAGACTAAGCGGGGTTTATGAAAAACTGTTTTTT.

The J gene is TRBJ1-1, the V gene TRBV7-9; D is unresolved. V was shortened by 3 bases and J by 1 base, with 6 bases between the two germline ends. This CDR3 spans 13 amino acids. Germline V gene data show CDR1 as SEHNR and CDR2 as FQNEAQ (reference sequence). The CDR3 nucleotides are TGTGCCAGCAGCTTGGCGGGGAACACTGAAGCTTTCTTT. Translating gives CASSLAGNTEAFF.

This rearrangement joins TRBV6-6 to TRBJ2-7, with a weak D call TRBD1 (5 bases). Per germline, CDR1 MNHNY and CDR2 SVGAGI (reference sequence). CDR3 length equals 15 residues. V lost 0 bases, J lost 7 bases, and 16 bases lay in between. As DNA, the CDR3 is TGTGCCAGCAGTTACTCGAGCCCCCAGGGTTGGGAGCAGTACTTC. Encoded protein: CASSYSSPQGWEQYF.

The rearrangement links TRBV11-2 to TRBJ2-4, with 10 positions matching TRBD2. CDR1 is SGHAT and CDR2 is FQNNGV in the germline V gene. This CDR3 has 15 amino acids. Losses at the gene ends were 5 bases for V and 6 bases for J; bases not matched to a gene: 7. The CDR3 is CASSPSGGAGNIQYF. The CDR3 region has the DNA TGTGCCAGCAGCCCCAGCGGGGGGGCCGGAAACATTCAGTACTTC.